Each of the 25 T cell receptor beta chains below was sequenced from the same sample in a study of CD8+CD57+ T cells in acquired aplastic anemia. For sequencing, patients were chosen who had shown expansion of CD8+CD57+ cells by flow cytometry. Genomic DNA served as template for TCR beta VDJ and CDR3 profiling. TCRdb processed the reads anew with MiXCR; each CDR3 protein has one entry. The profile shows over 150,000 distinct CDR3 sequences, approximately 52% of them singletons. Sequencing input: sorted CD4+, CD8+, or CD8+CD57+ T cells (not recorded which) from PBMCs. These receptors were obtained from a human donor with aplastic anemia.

The DNA for the CDR3 is TGTGCCAGTAGTATCGACGGTACCTACGAGCAGTACTTC. This codes for CASSIDGTYEQYF. The chain combines TRBV19 with TRBJ2-7; D unresolved. The CDR3 totals 13 residues. Germline lookup yields CDR1 LNHDA and CDR2 SQIVND (reference sequence). Trimming removed 3 bases at V and 2 bases at J, with 8 bases between.

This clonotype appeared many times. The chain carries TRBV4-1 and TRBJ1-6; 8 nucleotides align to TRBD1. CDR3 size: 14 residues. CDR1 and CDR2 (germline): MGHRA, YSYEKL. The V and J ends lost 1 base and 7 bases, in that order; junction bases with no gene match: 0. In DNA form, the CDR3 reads TGCGCCAGCAGCCAAGGGACAGGGAATTCACCCCTCCACTTT. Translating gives CASSQGTGNSPLHF.

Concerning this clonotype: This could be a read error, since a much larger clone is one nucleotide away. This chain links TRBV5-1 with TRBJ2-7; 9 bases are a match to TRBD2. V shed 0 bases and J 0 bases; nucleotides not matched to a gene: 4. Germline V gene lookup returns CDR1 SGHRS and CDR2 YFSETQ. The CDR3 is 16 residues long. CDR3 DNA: TGCGCCAGCAGCTTGGTCCCTAGCGGGGCCTCCTACGAGCAGTACTTC. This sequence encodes CASSLVPSGASYEQYF.

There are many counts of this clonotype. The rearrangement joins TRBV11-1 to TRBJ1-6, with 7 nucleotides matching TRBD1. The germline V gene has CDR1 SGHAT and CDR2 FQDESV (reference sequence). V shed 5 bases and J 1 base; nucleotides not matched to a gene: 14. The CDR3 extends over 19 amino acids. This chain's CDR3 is CASSDHRGVGGSYNSPLHF. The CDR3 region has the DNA TGTGCCAGCAGCGACCACAGGGGAGTAGGGGGGTCCTATAATTCACCCCTCCACTTT.

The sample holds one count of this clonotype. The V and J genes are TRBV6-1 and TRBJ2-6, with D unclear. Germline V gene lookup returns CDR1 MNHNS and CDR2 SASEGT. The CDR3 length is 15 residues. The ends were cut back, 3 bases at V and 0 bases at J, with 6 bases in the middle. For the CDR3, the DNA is TGTGCCAGCAGTGACGGTCGCTCTGGGGCCAACGTCCTGACTTTC. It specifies CASSDGRSGANVLTF.

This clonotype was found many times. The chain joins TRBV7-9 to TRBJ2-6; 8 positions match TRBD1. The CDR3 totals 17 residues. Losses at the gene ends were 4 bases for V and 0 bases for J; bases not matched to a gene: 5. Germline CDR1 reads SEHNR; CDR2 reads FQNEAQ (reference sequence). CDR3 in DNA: TGTGCCAGCAGCTATAACACAGGGGGCTCTGGGGCCAACGTCCTGACTTTC. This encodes CASSYNTGGSGANVLTF.

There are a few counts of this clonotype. The CDR3 here is CASSLSHEQYF. CDR3 DNA sequence: TGTGCCAGCAGCTTGTCCCACGAGCAGTACTTC. The J gene is TRBJ2-7, the V gene TRBV7-9; no reliable D call. V dropped 3 bases and J dropped 5 bases, with 5 bases sitting between them. There are 11 residues in the CDR3. Germline lookup yields CDR1 SEHNR and CDR2 FQNEAQ (reference sequence).

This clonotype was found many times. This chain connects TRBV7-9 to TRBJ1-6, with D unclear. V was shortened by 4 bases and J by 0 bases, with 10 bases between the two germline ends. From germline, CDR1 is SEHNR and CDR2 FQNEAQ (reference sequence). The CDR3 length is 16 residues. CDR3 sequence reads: CASSSRVGSYNSPLHF. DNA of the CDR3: TGTGCCAGCAGCTCACGAGTGGGCTCCTATAATTCACCCCTCCACTTT.

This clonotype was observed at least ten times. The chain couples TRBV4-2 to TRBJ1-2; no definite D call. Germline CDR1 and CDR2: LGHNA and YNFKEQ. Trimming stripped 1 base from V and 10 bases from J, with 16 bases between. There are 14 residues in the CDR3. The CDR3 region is CASSQGGAFRDYTF. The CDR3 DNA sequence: TGTGCCAGCAGCCAAGGGGGTGCATTTAGGGACTACACCTTC.

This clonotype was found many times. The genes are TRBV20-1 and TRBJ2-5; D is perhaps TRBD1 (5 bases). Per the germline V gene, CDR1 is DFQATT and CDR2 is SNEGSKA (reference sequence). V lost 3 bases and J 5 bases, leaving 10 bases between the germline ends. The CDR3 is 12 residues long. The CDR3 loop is CSARGHGETQYF. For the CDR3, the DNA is TGCAGTGCTAGGGGGCATGGTGAGACCCAGTACTTC.

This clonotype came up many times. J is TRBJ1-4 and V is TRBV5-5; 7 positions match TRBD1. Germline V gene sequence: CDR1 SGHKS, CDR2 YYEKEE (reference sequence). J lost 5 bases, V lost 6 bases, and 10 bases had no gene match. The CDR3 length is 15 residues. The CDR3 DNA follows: TGTGCCAGCAAGCACCTGGGACAGTGGAATGAAAAACTGTTTTTT. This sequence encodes CASKHLGQWNEKLFF.

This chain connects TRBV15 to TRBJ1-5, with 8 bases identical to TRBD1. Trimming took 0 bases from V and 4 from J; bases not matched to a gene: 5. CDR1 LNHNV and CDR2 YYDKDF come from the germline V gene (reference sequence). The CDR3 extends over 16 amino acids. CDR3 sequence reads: CATSRDRGLWNQPQHF. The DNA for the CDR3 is TGTGCCACCAGCAGAGACAGGGGGCTTTGGAATCAGCCCCAGCATTTT.

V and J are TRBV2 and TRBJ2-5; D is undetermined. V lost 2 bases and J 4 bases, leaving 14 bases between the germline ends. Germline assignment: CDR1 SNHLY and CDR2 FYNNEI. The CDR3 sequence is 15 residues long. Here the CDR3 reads CASSEFAGSRETQYF. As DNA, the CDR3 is TGTGCCAGCAGTGAATTTGCTGGGTCCCGAGAGACCCAGTACTTC.

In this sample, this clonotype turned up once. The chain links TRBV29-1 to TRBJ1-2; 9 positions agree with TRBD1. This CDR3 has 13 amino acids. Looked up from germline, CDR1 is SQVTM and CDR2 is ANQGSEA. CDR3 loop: CIIQTGQGCGYTF. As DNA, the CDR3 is TGCATCATACAGACGGGACAGGGCTGTGGCTACACCTTC.

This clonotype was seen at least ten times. CDR3: CASSPHGGPGDTQYF. CDR3 DNA sequence: TGTGCCAGCAGCCCCCACGGGGGGCCTGGGGATACGCAGTATTTT. The chain has TRBV9 and TRBJ2-3, with D perhaps TRBD2 (7 bases). Germline V gene data show CDR1 as SGDLS and CDR2 as YYNGEE. The V end lost 4 bases, the J end lost 6 bases, and 18 bases lay between the germline ends. This CDR3 is 15 amino acids long.

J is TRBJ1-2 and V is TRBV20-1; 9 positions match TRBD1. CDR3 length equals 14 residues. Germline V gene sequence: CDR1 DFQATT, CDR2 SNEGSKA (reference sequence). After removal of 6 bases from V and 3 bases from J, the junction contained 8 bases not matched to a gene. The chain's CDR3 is CSARLGQGYYGYTF. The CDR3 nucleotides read TGCAGTGCCAGGCTTGGACAGGGGTACTATGGCTACACCTTC.

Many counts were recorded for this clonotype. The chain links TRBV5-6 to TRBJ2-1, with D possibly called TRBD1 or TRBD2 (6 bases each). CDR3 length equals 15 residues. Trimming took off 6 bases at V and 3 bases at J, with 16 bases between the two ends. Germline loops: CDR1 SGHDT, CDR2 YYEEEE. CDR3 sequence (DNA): TGTGCCAGCACCAGGGGAGGTTTCAGCTACAATGAGCAGTTCTTC. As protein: CASTRGGFSYNEQFF.

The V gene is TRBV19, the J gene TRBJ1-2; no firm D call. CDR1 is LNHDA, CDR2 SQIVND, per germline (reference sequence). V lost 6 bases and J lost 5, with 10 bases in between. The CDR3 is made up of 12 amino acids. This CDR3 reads CASSLGRYGYTF. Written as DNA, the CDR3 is TGTGCCAGTAGCCTCGGACGGTATGGCTACACCTTC.

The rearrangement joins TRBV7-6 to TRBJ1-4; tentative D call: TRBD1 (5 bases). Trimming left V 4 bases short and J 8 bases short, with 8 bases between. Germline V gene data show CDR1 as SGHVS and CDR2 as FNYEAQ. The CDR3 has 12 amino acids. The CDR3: CASSSRGEKLFF. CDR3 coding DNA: TGTGCCAGCAGCTCCCGGGGGGAAAAACTGTTTTTT. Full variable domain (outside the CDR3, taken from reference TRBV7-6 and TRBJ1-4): GAGVSQSPRYKVTKRGQDVALRCDPISGHVSLYWYRQALGQGPEFLTYFNYEAQQDKSGLPNDRFSAERPEGSISTLTIQRTEQRDSAMYRCASSSRGEKLFFGSGTQLSVL.

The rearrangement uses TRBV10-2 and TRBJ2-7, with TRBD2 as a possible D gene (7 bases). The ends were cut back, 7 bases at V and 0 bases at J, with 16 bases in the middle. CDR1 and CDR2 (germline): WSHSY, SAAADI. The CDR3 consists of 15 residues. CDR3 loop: CASNGGGQDSYEQYF. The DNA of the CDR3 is TGCGCCAGCAATGGGGGGGGCCAAGACTCCTACGAGCAGTACTTC.

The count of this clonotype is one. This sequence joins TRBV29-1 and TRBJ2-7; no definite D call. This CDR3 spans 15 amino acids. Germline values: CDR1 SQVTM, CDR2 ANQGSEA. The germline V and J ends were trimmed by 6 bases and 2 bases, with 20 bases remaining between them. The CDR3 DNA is TGCAGCGTACGACTGCGTGGGGTTGTGACCTACGAGCAGTACTTC. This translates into CSVRLRGVVTYEQYF.

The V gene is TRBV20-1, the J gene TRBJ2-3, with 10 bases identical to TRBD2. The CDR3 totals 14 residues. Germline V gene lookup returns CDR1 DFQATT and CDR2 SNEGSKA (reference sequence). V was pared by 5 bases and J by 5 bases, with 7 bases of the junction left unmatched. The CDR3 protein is CSALQAGGGDTQYF. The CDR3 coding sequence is TGCAGTGCTCTCCAAGCGGGGGGGGGAGATACGCAGTATTTT.

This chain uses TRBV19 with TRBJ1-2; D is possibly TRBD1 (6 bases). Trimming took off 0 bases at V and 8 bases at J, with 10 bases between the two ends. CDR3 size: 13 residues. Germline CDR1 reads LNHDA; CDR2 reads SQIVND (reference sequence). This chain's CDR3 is CASSIDQGHGYTF. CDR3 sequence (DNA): TGTGCCAGTAGTATAGATCAGGGACACGGCTACACCTTC. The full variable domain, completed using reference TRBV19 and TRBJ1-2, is DGGITQSPKYLFRKEGQNVTLSCEQNLNHDAMYWYRQDPGQGLRLIYYSQIVNDFQKGDIAEGYSVSREKKESFPLTVTSAQKNPTAFYLCASSIDQGHGYTFGSGTRLTVV.

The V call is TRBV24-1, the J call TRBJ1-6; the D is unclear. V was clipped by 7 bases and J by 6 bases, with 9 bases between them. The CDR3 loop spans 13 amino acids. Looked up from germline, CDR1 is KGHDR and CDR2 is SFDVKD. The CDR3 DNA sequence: TGTGCCACCAGGGAAGCTGCTAATTCACCCCTCCACTTT. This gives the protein CATREAANSPLHF.

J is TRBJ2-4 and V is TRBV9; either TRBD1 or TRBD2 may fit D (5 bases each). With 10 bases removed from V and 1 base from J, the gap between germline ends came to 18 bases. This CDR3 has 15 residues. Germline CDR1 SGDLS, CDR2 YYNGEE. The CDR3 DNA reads TGTGCCGGAGACCCTTTGGGGGTGGCCAAAAACATTCAGTACTTC. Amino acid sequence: CAGDPLGVAKNIQYF.